The following is a T cell receptor (beta chain) sequence with its context. Under the authors' procedure: Reference gene primers were amplified, and this amplification served to estimate nucleated cell counts. Assay used: immunoSEQ multiplex PCR; TCRdb lists only in-frame clones, some missing. The DNA gave D and trimming, while V, J and clone size come from that table. The top ten clones hold around 2.8% of a sample with about 190,000 clones, around 80% of them seen once. This sample was taken from a study of blood T cell repertoires in COVID-19. For the study at large: Sources were T cells, B-cell-depleted T cells, or PBMCs; the material itself was cDNA or gDNA.

Germline V gene lookup returns CDR1 KGHSH and CDR2 LQKENI. The CDR3 consists of 18 residues. Trimming cost V 5 bases and J 0 bases; bases outside gene matches: 12. The source of this sequence is a woman of 80 years or more with active or convalescent COVID-19. The J gene is TRBJ1-5, the V gene TRBV18; 8 nucleotides align to TRBD1. Sequencing was performed on peripheral blood. This CDR3 is CASSSQDRDRYSNQPQHF. The CDR3 DNA sequence: TGTGCCAGCTCAAGTCAGGACAGGGATAGGTATAGCAATCAGCCCCAGCATTTT.